A single sample is the source of the 25 T cell receptor beta chains below, sequenced in a study of T cell repertoires in cytomegalovirus infection. TCRdb called the reads again in MiXCR, with one record for every CDR3 protein. This sample has some 43,000 distinct CDR3 sequences, with 20% to 25% found just once. The antigens of these receptors remain unknown. Sequenced here: CD8+ T cells from cultured PBMCs, sampled from culture after CMV antigen stimulation. The receptor set was obtained from a human donor in good health (CMV status not recorded). Some clones in this sample may be carry-over from other donors' samples.

This clonotype was seen only a few times. The chain couples TRBV7-9 to TRBJ1-6, with TRBD1 matching over 7 bases. Looked up from germline, CDR1 is SEHNR and CDR2 is FQNEAQ (reference sequence). J was trimmed by 0 bases and V by 4 bases; bases with no gene match: 12. This CDR3 has 19 residues. The CDR3 sequence is CASSSDRTTASSYNSPLHF. The CDR3 nucleotides read TGTGCCAGCAGCTCGGACAGGACAACGGCAAGCTCCTATAATTCACCCCTCCACTTT.

J is TRBJ2-7 and V is TRBV7-6; 8 nucleotides line up with TRBD2. J lost 4 bases, V lost 6 bases, and 11 bases had no gene match. CDR3 length: 15 residues. The germline V gene encodes CDR1 SGHVS and CDR2 FNYEAQ. Here the CDR3 DNA reads TGTGCCAGCAGACCCTTTAACGGGGGGGGATACGAGCAGTACTTC. This encodes CASRPFNGGGYEQYF.

Remarks on this clonotype: One base away lies a much larger clone, so this may be a sequencing read error. V usage is TRBV28 and J usage is TRBJ1-1; D is uncertain. Germline V CDR1 and CDR2: MDHEN, SYDVKM. The V and J ends lost 6 bases and 0 bases respectively, with 5 bases between them. This CDR3 contains 12 residues. For the CDR3, the DNA is TGTGCCAGCAGCCACATGAACACTGAAGCTTTCTTT. Its translation is CASSHMNTEAFF.

This clonotype was seen many times. The chain is built from TRBV7-9 and TRBJ2-2; no reliable D call. CDR3 size: 10 residues. The V gene's germline CDR1 is SEHNR and CDR2 FQNEAQ (reference sequence). V lost 3 bases and J 7 bases, leaving 0 bases between the germline ends. The CDR3 DNA reads as TGTGCCAGCAGCTTCGGGGAGCTGTTTTTT. This encodes CASSFGELFF. The complete variable domain, with remaining parts taken from reference TRBV7-9 and TRBJ2-2, reads DTGVSQNPRHKITKRGQNVTFRCDPISEHNRLYWYRQTLGQGPEFLTYFQNEAQLEKSRLLSDRFSAERPKGSFSTLEIQRTEQGDSAMYLCASSFGELFFGEGSRLTVL.

CDR3 residues: CASSYSRGKLDTQYF. CDR3 sequence (DNA): TGTGCCAGCAGTTATTCTCGGGGAAAGTTAGATACGCAGTATTTT. The J gene is TRBJ2-3, the V gene TRBV6-5; TRBD2 might be the D (5 bases). Trimming shortened V by 3 bases and J by 5 bases, and 15 bases separated the two germline ends. The CDR3 contains 15 residues. Germline V gene sequence: CDR1 MNHEY, CDR2 SVGAGI.

The gene calls are TRBV12-3 or TRBV12-4 and TRBJ1-3, with 9 bases identical to TRBD1. The CDR3 consists of 16 residues. V lost 5 bases and J lost 0; bases outside the gene matches: 5. The CDR3 spells CASSKDRGSSGNTIYF. The CDR3 bases are TGTGCCAGCAGTAAAGACAGGGGGAGCTCTGGAAACACCATATATTTT.

The rearrangement uses TRBV11-2 and TRBJ2-2; 8 positions match TRBD1. Germline CDR1 and CDR2: SGHAT and FQNNGV. V dropped 5 bases and J dropped 7; count of bases not matched to a gene: 9. The CDR3 totals 15 residues. Here the CDR3 DNA reads TGTGCCAGCAGCACAGGACAGGGTTGGAACGGGGAGCTGTTTTTT. It translates to CASSTGQGWNGELFF.

V is TRBV12-3 or TRBV12-4 and J is TRBJ2-1; no definite D call. V dropped 5 bases and J dropped 7 bases, with 9 bases sitting between them. The length of the CDR3 is 12 residues. CDR3 DNA: TGTGCCAGCAGTCCGACTTATAATGAGCAGTTCTTC. It specifies CASSPTYNEQFF.

A few counts support this clonotype. The chain employs TRBV2 and TRBJ1-5; D remains ambiguous. Germline values: CDR1 SNHLY, CDR2 FYNNEI. V was pared by 6 bases and J by 4 bases, with 10 bases between. The CDR3 length is 13 residues. CDR3 region: CASSGPPNQPQHF. The CDR3, as DNA: TGTGCCAGCAGCGGACCGCCTAATCAGCCCCAGCATTTT. Combining the CDR3 with reference TRBV2 and TRBJ1-5 gives the whole variable domain EPEVTQTPSHQVTQMGQEVILRCVPISNHLYFYWYRQILGQKVEFLVSFYNNEISEKSEIFDDQFSVERPDGSNFTLKIRSTKLEDSAMYFCASSGPPNQPQHFGDGTRLSIL.

This clonotype was seen a single time. The J gene is TRBJ1-1, the V gene TRBV15; no definite D call. Germline V gene sequence: CDR1 LNHNV, CDR2 YYDKDF (reference sequence). Trimming pared 3 bases from V and 1 base from J, leaving 6 bases between. CDR3 length: 13 residues. The CDR3 DNA reads as TGTGCCACCAGCAGGAGCGGGAACACTGAAGCTTTCTTT. Residues: CATSRSGNTEAFF. The whole variable domain, filled in from reference TRBV15 and TRBJ1-1, reads DAMVIQNPRYQVTQFGKPVTLSCSQTLNHNVMYWYQQKSSQAPKLLFHYYDKDFNNEADTPDNFQSRRPNTSFCFLDIRSPGLGDTAMYLCATSRSGNTEAFFGQGTRLTVV.

The CDR3 here is CASTLGGRAYNEQFF. The CDR3 DNA reads as TGTGCCAGCACCCTGGGGGGGAGAGCCTACAATGAGCAGTTCTTC. The chain links TRBV12-3 or TRBV12-4 to TRBJ2-1, with 7 bases lining up with TRBD2. There are 15 residues in the CDR3. V shed 7 bases, J shed 2 bases, and the junction held 8 bases outside the gene matches.

The rearrangement links TRBV3-1 to TRBJ1-5; 10 bases align to TRBD1. The J segment lost 6 bases and the V segment lost 4 bases, leaving 6 bases of the junction unmatched. The CDR3 loop spans 15 amino acids. The germline V gene encodes CDR1 LGHDT and CDR2 YNNKEL (reference sequence). CDR3 sequence (DNA): TGTGCCAGCAGCCTCGGGACAGGGGCTTTTCAGCCCCAGCATTTT. It yields the protein CASSLGTGAFQPQHF. Full variable domain (rest looked up from reference TRBV3-1 and TRBJ1-5): DTAVSQTPKYLVTQMGNDKSIKCEQNLGHDTMYWYKQDSKKFLKIMFSYNNKELIINETVPNRFSPKSPDKAHLNLHINSLELGDSAVYFCASSLGTGAFQPQHFGDGTRLSIL.

This clonotype was detected many times. The rearrangement links TRBV7-9 to TRBJ2-5; D call uncertain. This CDR3 has 13 amino acids. Trimming cost V 5 bases and J 2 bases, with 9 bases left between them. Germline assignment: CDR1 SEHNR and CDR2 FQNEAQ (reference sequence). The CDR3 DNA is TGTGCCAGCAGCCACGACGGACAAGAGACCCAGTACTTC. Protein product: CASSHDGQETQYF.

The chain links TRBV6-5 to TRBJ2-7; D possibly corresponds to TRBD1 (6 bases). There are 17 residues in the CDR3. Germline V gene sequence: CDR1 MNHEY, CDR2 SVGAGI. Trimming took off 0 bases at V and 7 bases at J, with 22 bases between the two ends. The CDR3: CASSYSNSLTGRQEQYF. The CDR3 DNA reads TGTGCCAGCAGTTACTCAAATTCTCTAACAGGGCGACAGGAGCAGTACTTC.

V and J are TRBV7-2 and TRBJ1-5; TRBD1 might be the D (6 bases). The CDR3 covers 13 residues. Trimming pared 3 bases from V and 4 bases from J, leaving 7 bases between. Germline V lookup: CDR1 SGHTA, CDR2 FQGNSA. The CDR3 loop reads CASSLQGNQPQHF. The CDR3 DNA reads as TGTGCCAGCAGCTTGCAGGGGAATCAGCCCCAGCATTTT.

This clonotype came up a few times. The chain uses TRBV7-8 and TRBJ2-1; 9 bases are a match to TRBD2. The ends lost 4 bases at V and 7 bases at J; junction bases unmatched: 14. From germline, CDR1 is SGHVS and CDR2 FQNEAQ. This CDR3 has 17 amino acids. The CDR3 bases are TGTGCCAGCAGCTCGCCAACTCCCCGCGGGAGGGTTAATGAGCAGTTCTTC. It yields the protein CASSSPTPRGRVNEQFF.

This chain joins TRBV25-1 and TRBJ1-1, with D maybe TRBD1 (5 bases). CDR1 and CDR2 (germline): MGHDK, SYGVNS. V was pared by 6 bases and J by 3 bases, with 14 bases between. The CDR3 length is 14 residues. The CDR3 is CASSAAQGHTEAFF. In DNA, the CDR3 is TGTGCCAGCAGCGCTGCCCAGGGACACACTGAAGCTTTCTTT. Variable domain in full (rest from reference TRBV25-1 and TRBJ1-1): EADIYQTPRYLVIGTGKKITLECSQTMGHDKMYWYQQDPGMELHLIHYSYGVNSTEKGDLSSESTVSRIRTEHFPLTLESARPSHTSQYLCASSAAQGHTEAFFGQGTRLTVV.

This clonotype was counted between two and nine times. The chain joins TRBV7-3 to TRBJ2-1; 7 positions match TRBD2. The CDR3 spans 15 residues. CDR1 and CDR2 (germline): SGHTA, FQGTGA. Trimming cost V 5 bases and J 7 bases; bases outside gene matches: 11. The CDR3 sequence is CASSLGSGVGNEQFF. For the CDR3, the DNA is TGTGCCAGCAGCCTCGGAAGCGGGGTAGGGAATGAGCAGTTCTTC.

The V gene is TRBV9, the J gene TRBJ1-2, with 7 bases matching TRBD1. The trim removed 3 bases at V and 5 bases at J, leaving 10 bases unmatched. Germline values: CDR1 SGDLS, CDR2 YYNGEE. The CDR3 runs to 15 residues. CDR3 residues: CASSAKPGQSYGYTF. The CDR3 nucleotides read TGTGCCAGCAGCGCAAAACCGGGACAGTCTTATGGCTACACCTTC.

This clonotype was seen only a few times. The rearrangement joins TRBV7-2 to TRBJ2-3; D uncertain. The germline V gene encodes CDR1 SGHTA and CDR2 FQGNSA. CDR3 length: 13 residues. The germline V and J ends were trimmed by 1 base and 6 bases, with 8 bases remaining between them. The CDR3 DNA follows: TGTGCCAGCAGCTTAGATGGACCCGATACGCAGTATTTT. Translating it yields CASSLDGPDTQYF.

This chain joins TRBV7-2 and TRBJ2-7; 8 nucleotides agree with TRBD2. V lost 5 bases to trimming and J lost 4 bases; unmatched junction nucleotides: 4. In germline, CDR1 is SGHTA, CDR2 FQGNSA. The CDR3 totals 13 residues. The CDR3 DNA follows: TGTGCCAGCAGCCCGAGCGGGAGTTACGAGCAGTACTTC. The encoded protein is CASSPSGSYEQYF.

This clonotype has only a few counts. The chain is built from TRBV6-4 and TRBJ2-1; TRBD2 might be the D (6 bases). Deletions cut 0 bases from V and 0 bases from J, with 6 bases between. The CDR3 length is 15 residues. CDR1 MRHNA and CDR2 SNTAGT come from the germline V gene. Written as DNA, the CDR3 is TGTGCCAGCAGTGACTCAGCGGGCTCCTACAATGAGCAGTTCTTC. Translated: CASSDSAGSYNEQFF.

V is TRBV7-8 and J is TRBJ2-3; D is uncertain. The CDR3 has 12 amino acids. Germline CDR1 is SGHVS and CDR2 is FQNEAQ. V was clipped by 5 bases and J by 2 bases, with 5 bases between them. CDR3 sequence reads: CASSLDTDTQYF. The CDR3 DNA follows: TGTGCCAGCAGCCTTGACACAGATACGCAGTATTTT. Together with reference TRBV7-8 and TRBJ2-3, the CDR3 gives the full variable domain: GAGVSQSPRYKVAKRGQDVALRCDPISGHVSLFWYQQALGQGPEFLTYFQNEAQLDKSGLPSDRFFAERPEGSVSTLKIQRTQQEDSAVYLCASSLDTDTQYFGPGTRLTVL.

V gene TRBV7-2 combines with J gene TRBJ2-7; D is perhaps TRBD2 (6 bases). With 1 base removed from V and 5 bases from J, the gap between germline ends came to 9 bases. Germline values: CDR1 SGHTA, CDR2 FQGNSA. This CDR3 region has 13 residues. The DNA of the CDR3 is TGTGCCAGCAGCTTAGGTCCGGGGGACGAGCAGTACTTC. Its translation is CASSLGPGDEQYF.

J is TRBJ1-5 and V is TRBV4-1; no clear D gene. Germline lookup yields CDR1 MGHRA and CDR2 YSYEKL. This CDR3 is 13 amino acids long. Between the trimmed V and J ends, which lost 2 bases and 2 bases, there was a span of 4 bases. The CDR3 sequence is CASSQKGNQPQHF. The CDR3 DNA reads TGCGCCAGCAGCCAAAAGGGCAATCAGCCCCAGCATTTT.